These T cell receptor beta chains were read from a single sample in a study of T cell responses to AZD1222 COVID-19 vaccine. Assay used: immunoSEQ multiplex PCR; TCRdb lists only in-frame clones, some missing. Altogether some 95,000 clones are present, around 89% being singletons, with the ten largest covering around 10%. The sequencing used peripheral blood, collected 28 days after the second AZD1222 dose. Every receptor here comes from an adult who received the AZD1222 COVID-19 vaccine. The CDR3 runs from the conserved cysteine through the conserved F or W. Fields, in order: V gene, J gene, clone size, D gene, CDR3 protein, CDR3 DNA. D genes are given only for firm matches. Part of the rows lack a size; the others show once, few, many or a class for expanded clones.

v_call: TRBV10-3
j_call: TRBJ2-5
clone_size: NA
d_call: NA
cdr3_aa: CAIRAPEALQETQYF
cdr3_nt: TGTGCCATCAGGGCCCCCGAGGCACTCCAAGAGACCCAGTACTTC

v_call: TRBV4-2
j_call: TRBJ2-2
clone_size: NA
d_call: NA
cdr3_aa: CASSHRDRYTGELFF
cdr3_nt: TGTGCCAGCAGCCACCGGGACCGTTACACCGGGGAGCTGTTTTTT

v_call: TRBV14
j_call: TRBJ2-1
clone_size: NA
d_call: TRBD1
cdr3_aa: CASSQIDRGLFDEQFF
cdr3_nt: TGTGCCAGCAGCCAAATCGACAGGGGGTTGTTTGATGAGCAGTTCTTC

v_call: TRBV5-6
j_call: TRBJ1-4
clone_size: NA
d_call: NA
cdr3_aa: CASSLELQVGEKLFF
cdr3_nt: TGTGCCAGCAGCTTGGAGTTGCAGGTGGGGGAAAAACTGTTTTTT

v_call: TRBV7-2
j_call: TRBJ2-5
clone_size: NA
d_call: NA
cdr3_aa: CASSLVGNGRETQYF
cdr3_nt: TGTGCCAGCAGCTTAGTAGGGAACGGTAGGGAGACCCAGTACTTC

v_call: TRBV10-1
j_call: TRBJ1-1
clone_size: NA
d_call: NA
cdr3_aa: CASSERQGANTEAFF
cdr3_nt: TGCGCCAGCAGTGAGCGGCAGGGTGCGAACACTGAAGCTTTCTTT

v_call: TRBV19
j_call: TRBJ2-3
clone_size: NA
d_call: TRBD2
cdr3_aa: CASSSRPVAGSTDTQYF
cdr3_nt: TGTGCCAGTAGTTCCCGGCCCGTAGCGGGAAGCACAGATACGCAGTATTTT

v_call: TRBV6-5
j_call: TRBJ2-1
clone_size: once
d_call: NA
cdr3_aa: CASSYQAYNEQFF
cdr3_nt: TGTGCCAGCAGTTACCAAGCGTACAATGAGCAGTTCTTC

v_call: TRBV11-2
j_call: TRBJ2-3
clone_size: NA
d_call: NA
cdr3_aa: CASSLVGREIDTQYF
cdr3_nt: TGTGCCAGCAGCTTAGTCGGCAGGGAGATAGATACGCAGTATTTT

v_call: TRBV6-2/TRBV6-3
j_call: TRBJ1-5
clone_size: NA
d_call: NA
cdr3_aa: CASSPDGGVQPQHF
cdr3_nt: TGTGCCAGCAGCCCGGACGGAGGGGTTCAGCCCCAGCATTTT

v_call: TRBV18
j_call: TRBJ1-2
clone_size: NA
d_call: NA
cdr3_aa: CASSPEIGESQGYTF
cdr3_nt: TGTGCCAGCTCACCCGAGATCGGGGAATCACAGGGCTACACCTTC

v_call: TRBV7-6
j_call: TRBJ2-4
clone_size: NA
d_call: NA
cdr3_aa: CASSLEYGAKNIQYF
cdr3_nt: TGTGCCAGCAGCTTAGAATATGGGGCCAAAAACATTCAGTACTTC

v_call: TRBV5-4
j_call: TRBJ1-2
clone_size: NA
d_call: NA
cdr3_aa: CASSLELRGGRLQNYGYTF
cdr3_nt: TGTGCCAGCAGCTTGGAGCTTAGAGGAGGGAGGTTACAGAACTATGGCTACACCTTC

v_call: TRBV5-4
j_call: TRBJ2-7
clone_size: few
d_call: NA
cdr3_aa: CASSLDGSYEQYF
cdr3_nt: TGTGCCAGCAGCTTGGACGGCTCCTACGAGCAGTACTTC

v_call: TRBV18
j_call: TRBJ1-2
clone_size: NA
d_call: NA
cdr3_aa: CASSPSGREGYTF
cdr3_nt: TGTGCCAGCTCACCCAGTGGCCGGGAGGGCTACACCTTC

v_call: TRBV19
j_call: TRBJ1-5
clone_size: NA
d_call: TRBD1
cdr3_aa: CASSIGQAGQPQHF
cdr3_nt: TGTGCCAGTAGTATCGGACAGGCGGGACAGCCCCAGCATTTT

v_call: TRBV19
j_call: TRBJ2-3
clone_size: NA
d_call: TRBD1
cdr3_aa: CASSIDRDGSTDTQYF
cdr3_nt: TGTGCCAGTAGTATCGACAGGGATGGGAGCACAGATACGCAGTATTTT

v_call: TRBV4-1
j_call: TRBJ2-1
clone_size: NA
d_call: NA
cdr3_aa: CASSQDSGLRGNEQFF
cdr3_nt: TGCGCCAGCAGCCAAGATTCGGGCCTCCGAGGAAATGAGCAGTTCTTC

v_call: TRBV4-1
j_call: TRBJ1-5
clone_size: NA
d_call: TRBD1
cdr3_aa: CASSHQNRGGNQPQHF
cdr3_nt: TGCGCCAGCAGCCACCAGAACAGGGGGGGCAATCAGCCCCAGCATTTT

v_call: TRBV3-1/TRBV3-2
j_call: TRBJ2-1
clone_size: NA
d_call: TRBD2
cdr3_aa: CASSPLSSGGYNEQFF
cdr3_nt: TGTGCCAGCAGCCCCTTGTCTAGCGGGGGATACAATGAGCAGTTCTTC

v_call: TRBV10-1
j_call: TRBJ2-2
clone_size: NA
d_call: NA
cdr3_aa: CASSERLANTGELFF
cdr3_nt: TGCGCCAGCAGTGAGAGACTGGCAAACACCGGGGAGCTGTTTTTT

v_call: TRBV6-5
j_call: TRBJ1-1
clone_size: once
d_call: TRBD1
cdr3_aa: CASSKTGTGNTEAFF
cdr3_nt: TGTGCCAGCAGTAAAACCGGGACAGGCAACACTGAAGCTTTCTTT

v_call: TRBV13
j_call: TRBJ1-2
clone_size: once
d_call: NA
cdr3_aa: CASSSSDSTYGYTF
cdr3_nt: TGTGCCAGCAGCTCTTCGGACAGCACCTATGGCTACACCTTC

v_call: TRBV19
j_call: TRBJ1-5
clone_size: NA
d_call: TRBD1
cdr3_aa: CASRGSGTGARNQPQHF
cdr3_nt: TGTGCCAGTAGAGGCTCAGGGACAGGGGCCAGAAATCAGCCCCAGCATTTT

v_call: TRBV10-3
j_call: TRBJ1-5
clone_size: NA
d_call: NA
cdr3_aa: CAISEDSLGGGLSNQPQHF
cdr3_nt: TGTGCCATCAGTGAGGACTCGTTAGGGGGGGGTTTAAGCAATCAGCCCCAGCATTTT

v_call: TRBV3-1/TRBV3-2
j_call: TRBJ1-4
clone_size: NA
d_call: TRBD1
cdr3_aa: CASSQDGTGGEKLFF
cdr3_nt: TGTGCCAGCAGCCAAGATGGGACAGGGGGTGAAAAACTGTTTTTT

v_call: TRBV6-5
j_call: TRBJ2-1
clone_size: NA
d_call: TRBD2
cdr3_aa: CASSYQREGRYNEQFF
cdr3_nt: TGTGCCAGCAGTTACCAGCGGGAGGGCCGGTACAATGAGCAGTTCTTC

v_call: TRBV11-3
j_call: TRBJ1-3
clone_size: NA
d_call: NA
cdr3_aa: CASSRGGTIYF
cdr3_nt: TGTGCCAGCAGCCGGGGGGGAACCATATATTTT

v_call: TRBV6-6
j_call: TRBJ1-2
clone_size: NA
d_call: TRBD1
cdr3_aa: CASSPNITPGTVNGHTF
cdr3_nt: TGTGCCAGCAGTCCTAACATCACTCCCGGGACAGTCAATGGCCACACCTTC

v_call: TRBV29-1
j_call: TRBJ2-4
clone_size: NA
d_call: NA
cdr3_aa: CSGYRVEENIQYF
cdr3_nt: TGCAGCGGCTACAGGGTGGAGGAAAACATTCAGTACTTC

v_call: TRBV6-4
j_call: TRBJ1-2
clone_size: NA
d_call: TRBD1
cdr3_aa: CASSEEGARGYTF
cdr3_nt: TGTGCCAGCAGTGAGGAGGGGGCGCGCGGCTACACCTTC

v_call: TRBV3-1/TRBV3-2
j_call: TRBJ2-7
clone_size: NA
d_call: TRBD1
cdr3_aa: CASSEATTTGGTYEQYF
cdr3_nt: TGTGCCAGCAGCGAAGCCACAACGACAGGGGGTACCTACGAGCAGTACTTC

v_call: TRBV13
j_call: TRBJ2-7
clone_size: NA
d_call: TRBD2
cdr3_aa: CASSWGTSGGYEQYF
cdr3_nt: TGTGCCAGCAGCTGGGGGACTAGCGGGGGGTACGAGCAGTACTTC

v_call: TRBV28
j_call: TRBJ1-5
clone_size: NA
d_call: NA
cdr3_aa: CASSQQGLDSQPQHF
cdr3_nt: TGTGCCAGCAGTCAGCAGGGGTTGGATAGTCAGCCCCAGCATTTT

v_call: TRBV15
j_call: TRBJ2-7
clone_size: NA
d_call: NA
cdr3_aa: CATSRDSWNEQYF
cdr3_nt: TGTGCCACCAGCAGAGATAGCTGGAACGAGCAGTACTTC

v_call: TRBV9
j_call: TRBJ2-3
clone_size: NA
d_call: TRBD2
cdr3_aa: CASSARGEIAGASTDTQYF
cdr3_nt: TGTGCCAGCAGCGCCCGGGGGGAAATAGCGGGAGCGAGCACAGATACGCAGTATTTT

v_call: TRBV11-3
j_call: TRBJ2-3
clone_size: NA
d_call: NA
cdr3_aa: CASSLGDTSTDTQYF
cdr3_nt: TGTGCCAGCAGCTTAGGGGACACTAGCACAGATACGCAGTATTTT

v_call: TRBV19
j_call: TRBJ2-2
clone_size: NA
d_call: NA
cdr3_aa: CASGGVTGGELFF
cdr3_nt: TGTGCCAGTGGTGGGGTCACGGGCGGGGAGCTGTTTTTT

v_call: TRBV28
j_call: TRBJ1-5
clone_size: NA
d_call: TRBD1
cdr3_aa: CASSLLDRGSQPQHF
cdr3_nt: TGTGCCAGCAGTTTACTCGACAGGGGGAGCCAGCCCCAGCATTTT

v_call: TRBV4-3
j_call: TRBJ1-1
clone_size: once
d_call: NA
cdr3_aa: CASSQEMGGWTEAFF
cdr3_nt: TGCGCCAGCAGCCAAGAGATGGGGGGATGGACTGAAGCTTTCTTT

v_call: TRBV5-1
j_call: TRBJ1-2
clone_size: NA
d_call: TRBD1
cdr3_aa: CASSLAVTGDGYTF
cdr3_nt: TGCGCCAGCAGCTTGGCCGTGACAGGGGATGGCTACACCTTC

v_call: TRBV7-2
j_call: TRBJ1-2
clone_size: NA
d_call: TRBD1
cdr3_aa: CASSKRTGVLGGYTF
cdr3_nt: TGTGCCAGCAGCAAGCGGACAGGGGTATTAGGTGGCTACACCTTC

v_call: TRBV7-9
j_call: TRBJ2-5
clone_size: NA
d_call: TRBD1
cdr3_aa: CASRGVDRDQETQYF
cdr3_nt: TGTGCCAGCAGAGGAGTGGACAGGGACCAAGAGACCCAGTACTTC

v_call: TRBV24-1
j_call: TRBJ2-5
clone_size: NA
d_call: NA
cdr3_aa: CAPVEGYETQYF
cdr3_nt: TGTGCCCCCGTCGAGGGTTATGAGACCCAGTACTTC

v_call: TRBV5-1
j_call: TRBJ2-1
clone_size: once
d_call: TRBD2
cdr3_aa: CASSLAQRGAHNEQFF
cdr3_nt: TGCGCCAGCAGCTTGGCCCAGCGGGGGGCCCACAATGAGCAGTTCTTC

v_call: TRBV6-4
j_call: TRBJ2-1
clone_size: NA
d_call: TRBD2
cdr3_aa: CASSDGPSGRDEQFF
cdr3_nt: TGTGCCAGCAGTGACGGGCCTAGCGGGAGGGATGAGCAGTTCTTC